Reported below is one T cell receptor (beta chain). The assay was immunoSEQ multiplex PCR, and TCRdb's table has in-frame clones only and misses some. Of more than 500,000 clones in the sample, around 95% were seen once. Germline values: CDR1 SNHLY, CDR2 FYNNEI. This CDR3 region has 14 residues. Trimming removed 7 bases from V and 6 bases from J, with 15 bases in between. This sample is drawn from a study of shared clonotypes between healthy human individuals. Recent vaccinations or acute infections were absent in the healthy HIV-negative adult donors. The chain uses TRBV2 and TRBJ1-4; D might be TRBD1 (6 bases). The source material was naive CD4+ T cells sorted from blood. Specified subset: CD45RA+ positively selected. The clonotype was recovered from a young woman in good health. The DNA of the CDR3 is TGTGCCAGCATTAATTGGGGGGCGGATGAAAAACTGTTTTTT. Encoded protein: CASINWGADEKLFF. The full variable domain, its missing parts supplied by reference TRBV2 and TRBJ1-4, is EPEVTQTPSHQVTQMGQEVILRCVPISNHLYFYWYRQILGQKVEFLVSFYNNEISEKSEIFDDQFSVERPDGSNFTLKIRSTKLEDSAMYFCASINWGADEKLFFGSGTQLSVL.